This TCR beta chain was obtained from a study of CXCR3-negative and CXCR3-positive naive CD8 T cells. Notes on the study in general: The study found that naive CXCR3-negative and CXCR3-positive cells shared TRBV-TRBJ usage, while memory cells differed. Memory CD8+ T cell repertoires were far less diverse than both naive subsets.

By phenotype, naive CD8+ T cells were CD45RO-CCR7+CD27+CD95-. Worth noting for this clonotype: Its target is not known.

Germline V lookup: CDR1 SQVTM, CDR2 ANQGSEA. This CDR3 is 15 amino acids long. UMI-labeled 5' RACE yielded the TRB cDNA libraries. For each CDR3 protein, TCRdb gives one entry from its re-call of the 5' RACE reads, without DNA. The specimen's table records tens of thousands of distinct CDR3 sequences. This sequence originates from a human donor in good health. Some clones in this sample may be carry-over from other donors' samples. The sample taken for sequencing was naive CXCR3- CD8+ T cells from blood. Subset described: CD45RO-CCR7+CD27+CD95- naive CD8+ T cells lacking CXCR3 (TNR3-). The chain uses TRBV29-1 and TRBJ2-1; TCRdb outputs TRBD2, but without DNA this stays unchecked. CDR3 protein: CSVELAGASYNEQFF.